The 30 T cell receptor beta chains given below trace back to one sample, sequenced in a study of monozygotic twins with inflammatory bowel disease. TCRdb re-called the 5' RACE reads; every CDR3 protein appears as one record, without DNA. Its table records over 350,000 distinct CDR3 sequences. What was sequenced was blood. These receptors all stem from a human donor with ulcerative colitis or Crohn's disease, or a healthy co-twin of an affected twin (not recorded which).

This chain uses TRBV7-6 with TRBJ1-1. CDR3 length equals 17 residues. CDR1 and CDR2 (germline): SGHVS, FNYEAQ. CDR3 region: CASSLGGFSRMNTEAFF.

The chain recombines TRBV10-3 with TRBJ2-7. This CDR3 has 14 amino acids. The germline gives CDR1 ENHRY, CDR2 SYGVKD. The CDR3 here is CAIRRTGATYEQYF.

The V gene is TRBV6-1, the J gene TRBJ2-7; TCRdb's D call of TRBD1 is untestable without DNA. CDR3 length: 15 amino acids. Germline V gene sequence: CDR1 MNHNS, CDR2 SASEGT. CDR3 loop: CASRPLTGGRGEQYF.

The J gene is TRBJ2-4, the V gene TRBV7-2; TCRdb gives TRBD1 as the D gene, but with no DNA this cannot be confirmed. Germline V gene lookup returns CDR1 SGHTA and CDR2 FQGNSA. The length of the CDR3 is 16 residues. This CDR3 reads CVSSAGGARGKNIQYF.

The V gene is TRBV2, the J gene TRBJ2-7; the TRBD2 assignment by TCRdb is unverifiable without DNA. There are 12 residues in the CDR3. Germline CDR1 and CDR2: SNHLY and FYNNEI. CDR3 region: CASGWATYEQYF.

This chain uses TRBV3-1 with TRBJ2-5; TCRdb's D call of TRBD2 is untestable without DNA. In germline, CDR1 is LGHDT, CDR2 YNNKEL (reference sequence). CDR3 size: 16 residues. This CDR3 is CASSQETAGDKKTQYF.

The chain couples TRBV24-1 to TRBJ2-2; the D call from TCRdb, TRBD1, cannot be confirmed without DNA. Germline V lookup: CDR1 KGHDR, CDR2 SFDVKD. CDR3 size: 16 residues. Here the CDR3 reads CATSDSGGKNTGELFF.

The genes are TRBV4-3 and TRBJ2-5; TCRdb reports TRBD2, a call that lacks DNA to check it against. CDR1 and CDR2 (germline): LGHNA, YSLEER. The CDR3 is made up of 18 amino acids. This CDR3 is CASSQDLGLAGLQETQYF.

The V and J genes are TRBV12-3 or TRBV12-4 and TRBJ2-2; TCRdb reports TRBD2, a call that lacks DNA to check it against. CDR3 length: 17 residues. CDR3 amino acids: CASSFSLGQMNTGELFF.

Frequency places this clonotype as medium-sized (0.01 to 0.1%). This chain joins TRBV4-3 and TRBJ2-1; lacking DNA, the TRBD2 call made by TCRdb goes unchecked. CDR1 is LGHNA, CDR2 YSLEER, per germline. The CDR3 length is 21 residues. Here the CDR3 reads CASSRFPSRSTSGEAYNEQFF.

CDR3 in amino acids: CASSYSRSGWFGNTIYF. The V call is TRBV6-5, the J call TRBJ1-3. This CDR3 is built from 17 residues. CDR1 and CDR2 from the germline V gene are MNHEY and SVGAGI.

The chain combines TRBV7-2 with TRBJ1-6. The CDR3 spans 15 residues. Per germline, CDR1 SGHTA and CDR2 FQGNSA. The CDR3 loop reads CASSSSWGGDSPLHF. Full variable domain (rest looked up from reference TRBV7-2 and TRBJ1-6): GAGVSQSPSNKVTEKGKDVELRCDPISGHTALYWYRQSLGQGLEFLIYFQGNSAPDKSGLPSDRFSAERTGGSVSTLTIQRTQQEDSAVYLCASSSSWGGDSPLHFGNGTRLTVT.

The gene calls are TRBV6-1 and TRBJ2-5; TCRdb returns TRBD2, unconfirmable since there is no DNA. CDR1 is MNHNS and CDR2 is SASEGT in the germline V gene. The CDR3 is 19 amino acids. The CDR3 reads CASLMQGSGTSGGRETQYF.

The CDR3 protein is CASSYSQRGAYEQYF. The chain uses TRBV6-5 and TRBJ2-7; TCRdb picks TRBD2, but there is no DNA to check that call. CDR3 length equals 15 residues. CDR1 is MNHEY and CDR2 is SVGAGI in the germline V gene.

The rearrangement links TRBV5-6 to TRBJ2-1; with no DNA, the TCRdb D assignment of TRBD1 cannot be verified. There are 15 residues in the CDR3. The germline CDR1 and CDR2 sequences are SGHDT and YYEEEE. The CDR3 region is CASSFGRGPYNEQFF.

The CDR3 sequence: CASSLDPSNTEAFF. The rearrangement links TRBV11-3 to TRBJ1-1. In germline, CDR1 is SGHNT, CDR2 YENEEA. The CDR3 loop spans 14 amino acids.

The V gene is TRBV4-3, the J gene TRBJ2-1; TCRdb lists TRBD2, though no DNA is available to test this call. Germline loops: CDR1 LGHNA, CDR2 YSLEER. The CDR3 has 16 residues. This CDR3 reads CASSQGLASSYNEQFF.

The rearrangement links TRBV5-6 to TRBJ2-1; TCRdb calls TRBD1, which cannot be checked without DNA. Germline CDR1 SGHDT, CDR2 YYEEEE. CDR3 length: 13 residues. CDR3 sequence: CASSFTGADEQFF.

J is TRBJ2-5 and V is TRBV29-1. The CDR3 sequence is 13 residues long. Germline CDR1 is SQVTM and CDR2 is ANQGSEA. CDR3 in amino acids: CSVGHDLQETQYF.

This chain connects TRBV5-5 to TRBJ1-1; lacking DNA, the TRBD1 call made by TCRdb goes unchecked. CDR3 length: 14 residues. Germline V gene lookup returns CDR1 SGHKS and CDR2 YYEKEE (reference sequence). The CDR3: CASSRREVNTEAFF.

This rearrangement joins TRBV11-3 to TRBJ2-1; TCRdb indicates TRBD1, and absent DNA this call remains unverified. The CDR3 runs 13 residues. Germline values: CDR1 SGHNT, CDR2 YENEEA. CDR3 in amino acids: CASSFPGYNEQFF. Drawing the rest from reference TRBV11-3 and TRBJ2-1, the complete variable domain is EAGVVQSPRYKIIEKKQPVAFWCNPISGHNTLYWYLQNLGQGPELLIRYENEEAVDDSQLPKDRFSAERLKGVDSTLKIQPAELGDSAVYLCASSFPGYNEQFFGPGTRLTVL.

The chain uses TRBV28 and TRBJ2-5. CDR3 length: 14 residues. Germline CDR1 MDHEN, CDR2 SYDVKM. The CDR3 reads CASSLYRKQETQYF.

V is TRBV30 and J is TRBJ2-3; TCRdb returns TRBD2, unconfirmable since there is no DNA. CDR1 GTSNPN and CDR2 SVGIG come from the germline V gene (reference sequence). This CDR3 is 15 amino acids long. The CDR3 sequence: CAWGYSGGATDTQYF.

The CDR3 loop is CASSSNLGTGGGYEQYF. The chain employs TRBV12-3 or TRBV12-4 and TRBJ2-7; TCRdb outputs TRBD1, but without DNA this stays unchecked. This CDR3 comprises 17 residues.

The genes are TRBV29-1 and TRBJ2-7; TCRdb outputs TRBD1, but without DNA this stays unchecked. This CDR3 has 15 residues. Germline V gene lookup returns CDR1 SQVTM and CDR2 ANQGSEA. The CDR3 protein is CSVTDGGAQFQGQYF.

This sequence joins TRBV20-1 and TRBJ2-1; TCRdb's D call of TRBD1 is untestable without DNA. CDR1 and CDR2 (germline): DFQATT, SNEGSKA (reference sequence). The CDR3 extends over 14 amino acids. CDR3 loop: CSARGGQLYNEQFF.

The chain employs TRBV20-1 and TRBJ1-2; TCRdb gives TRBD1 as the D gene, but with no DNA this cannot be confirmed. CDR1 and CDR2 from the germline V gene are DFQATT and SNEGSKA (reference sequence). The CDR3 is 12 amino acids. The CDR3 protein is CSATGQVYGYTF.

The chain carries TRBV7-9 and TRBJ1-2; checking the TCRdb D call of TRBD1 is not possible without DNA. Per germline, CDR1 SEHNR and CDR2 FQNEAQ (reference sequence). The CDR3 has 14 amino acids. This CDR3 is CASTPGQGAGGYTF.

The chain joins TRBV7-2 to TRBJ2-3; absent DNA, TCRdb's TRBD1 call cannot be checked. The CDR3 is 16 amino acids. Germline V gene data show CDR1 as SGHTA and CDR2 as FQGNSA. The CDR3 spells CASSFGSRGWTDTQYF.

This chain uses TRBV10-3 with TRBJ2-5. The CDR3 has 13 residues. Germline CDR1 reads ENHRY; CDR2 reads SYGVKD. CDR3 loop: CAIKSVWQETQYF.